This TCR beta chain was sequenced during a study of cytomegalovirus exposure and HLA in healthy donors. For this clone: What it recognizes is unknown.

Study-wide results and caveats: The CMV antigen specificity of a few CMV-associated chains was confirmed through in vitro analysis. Among donors in an Asian-associated ancestry cluster, a later analysis reportedly found fewer N-insertions than the roughly 670-donor mean.

Researchers ran the PCR with 60 Vbeta and 13 Jbeta primers. In the source study's methods: An analysis performed later counted roughly 80 million unique TCR beta chains (approximately 12 million of them shared). Measured with immunoSEQ multiplex PCR; TCRdb has only the in-frame clones, and not every one. The D gene and trimming were derived from the DNA, and the V and J assignments and clone size from that table. The sample gives roughly 190,000 clones, 75% to 85% of which show up once; around 1.4% is in the top ten. V dropped 7 bases and J dropped 4 bases, with 19 bases sitting between them. Germline V gene lookup returns CDR1 LNHDA and CDR2 SQIVND (reference sequence). The CDR3 consists of 15 residues.

The sequencing sample was made of PBMCs. This TCR was sampled from a girl aged 10 to 17 in good health and CMV-seropositive. V usage is TRBV19 and J usage is TRBJ1-2; D unclear. CDR3: CASNPGGEFGYGYTF. In DNA form, the CDR3 reads TGTGCCAGTAACCCGGGAGGAGAGTTCGGCTATGGCTACACCTTC.